The text below deals with one T cell receptor (beta chain). Its antigen is not identified. Trimming cost V 5 bases and J 5 bases; bases outside gene matches: 5. Germline CDR1 is LNHDA and CDR2 is SQIVND (reference sequence). This CDR3 comprises 15 residues. The sample is drawn from a study of T cell responses to AZD1222 COVID-19 vaccine. The study's findings and limits: Clonal diversity was possibly underestimated; the donors were predominantly white British and more often female.

TCRdb's copy holds only in-frame clones and misses some; the assay was immunoSEQ multiplex PCR. The sample records roughly 100,000 clones, approximately 88% being singletons. V and J are TRBV19 and TRBJ1-4; 10 nucleotides align to TRBD1. The sequence was obtained from an adult in good health. The specimen comprised peripheral blood, sampled on day 0 of AZD1222 vaccination. CDR3 amino acids: CASSHKGQGNEKLFF. The CDR3, as DNA: TGTGCCAGTAGTCACAAGGGACAGGGGAATGAAAAACTGTTTTTT.